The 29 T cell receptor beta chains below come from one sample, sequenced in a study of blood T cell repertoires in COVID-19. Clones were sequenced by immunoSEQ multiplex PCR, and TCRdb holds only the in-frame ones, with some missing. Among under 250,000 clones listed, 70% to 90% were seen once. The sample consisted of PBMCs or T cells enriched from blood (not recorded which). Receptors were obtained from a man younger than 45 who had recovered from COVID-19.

As DNA, the CDR3 is TGTGCCAGCTCACCGGGGGCCGAGCAGTACTTC. Its translation: CASSPGAEQYF. The chain combines TRBV18 with TRBJ2-7, with D possibly being TRBD1 (6 bases). Germline CDR1 reads KGHSH; CDR2 reads LQKENI. The V end was cut by 3 bases, the J end by 6 bases, with 6 bases between. CDR3 length: 11 residues.

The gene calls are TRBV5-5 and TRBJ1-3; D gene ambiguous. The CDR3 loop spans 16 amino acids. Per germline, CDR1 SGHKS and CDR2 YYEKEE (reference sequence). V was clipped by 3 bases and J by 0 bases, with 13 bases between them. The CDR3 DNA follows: TGTGCCAGCAGCTCCGTGTCGGGGAGCTCTGGAAACACCATATATTTT. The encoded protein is CASSSVSGSSGNTIYF.

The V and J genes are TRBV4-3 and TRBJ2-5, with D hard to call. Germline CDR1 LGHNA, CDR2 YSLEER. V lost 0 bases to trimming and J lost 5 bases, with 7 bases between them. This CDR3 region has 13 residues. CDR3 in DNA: TGCGCCAGCAGCCAAGAAATCAGGGAGACCCAGTACTTC. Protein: CASSQEIRETQYF.

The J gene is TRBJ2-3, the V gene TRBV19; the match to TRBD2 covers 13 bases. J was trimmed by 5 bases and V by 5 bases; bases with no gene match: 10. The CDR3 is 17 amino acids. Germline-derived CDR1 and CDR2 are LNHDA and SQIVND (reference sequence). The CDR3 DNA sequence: TGTGCCAGTAGTCACCGAAGCCGGACTAGCGGGAGAGATACGCAGTATTTT. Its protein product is CASSHRSRTSGRDTQYF.

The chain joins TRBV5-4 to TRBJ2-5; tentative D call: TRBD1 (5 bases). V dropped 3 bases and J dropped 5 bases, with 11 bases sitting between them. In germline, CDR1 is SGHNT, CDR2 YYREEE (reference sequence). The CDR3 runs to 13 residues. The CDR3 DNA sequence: TGTGCCAGCAGCTCAGGGATGGGGGAGACCCAGTACTTC. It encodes CASSSGMGETQYF.

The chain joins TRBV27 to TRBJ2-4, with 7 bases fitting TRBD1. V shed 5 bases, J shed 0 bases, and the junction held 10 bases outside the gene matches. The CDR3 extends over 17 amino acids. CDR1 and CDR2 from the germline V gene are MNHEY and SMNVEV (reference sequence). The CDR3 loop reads CASSTMGQTLAKNIQYF. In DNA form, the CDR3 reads TGTGCCAGCAGTACAATGGGACAGACATTAGCCAAAAACATTCAGTACTTC.

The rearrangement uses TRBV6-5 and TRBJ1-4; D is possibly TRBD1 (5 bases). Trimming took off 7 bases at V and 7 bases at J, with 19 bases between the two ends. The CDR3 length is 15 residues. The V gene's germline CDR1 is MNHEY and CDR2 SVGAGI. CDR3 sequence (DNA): TGTGCCAGCACCAACAAGGGGAGGCCGGGTGAAAAACTGTTTTTT. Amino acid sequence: CASTNKGRPGEKLFF.

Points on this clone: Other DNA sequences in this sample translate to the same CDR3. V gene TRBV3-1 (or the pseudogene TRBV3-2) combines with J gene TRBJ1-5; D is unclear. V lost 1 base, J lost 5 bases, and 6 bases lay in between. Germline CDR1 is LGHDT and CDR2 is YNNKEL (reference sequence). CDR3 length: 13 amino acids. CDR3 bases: TGTGCCAGCAGCCAAGGGCGGGATCAGCCCCAGCATTTT. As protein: CASSQGRDQPQHF.

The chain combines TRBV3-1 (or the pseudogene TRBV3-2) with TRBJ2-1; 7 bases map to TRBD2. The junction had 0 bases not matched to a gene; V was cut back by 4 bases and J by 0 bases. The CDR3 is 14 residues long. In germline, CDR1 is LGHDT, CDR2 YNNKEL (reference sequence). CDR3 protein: CASSRGSSYNEQFF. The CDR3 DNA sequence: TGTGCCAGCAGCCGCGGGAGCTCCTACAATGAGCAGTTCTTC.

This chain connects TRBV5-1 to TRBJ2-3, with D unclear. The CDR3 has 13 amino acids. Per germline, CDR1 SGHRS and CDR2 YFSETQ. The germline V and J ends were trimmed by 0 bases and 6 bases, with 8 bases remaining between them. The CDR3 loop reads CASSLEFGDTQYF. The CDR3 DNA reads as TGCGCCAGCAGCTTGGAATTCGGTGATACGCAGTATTTT.

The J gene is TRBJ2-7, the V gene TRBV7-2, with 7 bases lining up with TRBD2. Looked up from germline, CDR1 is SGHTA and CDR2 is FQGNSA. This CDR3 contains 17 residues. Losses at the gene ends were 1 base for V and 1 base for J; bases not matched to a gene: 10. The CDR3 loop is CASSLEWAGDSSYEQYF. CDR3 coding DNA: TGTGCCAGCAGCTTAGAATGGGCGGGGGACTCTTCCTACGAGCAGTACTTC. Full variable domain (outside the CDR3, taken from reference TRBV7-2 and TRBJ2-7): GAGVSQSPSNKVTEKGKDVELRCDPISGHTALYWYRQSLGQGLEFLIYFQGNSAPDKSGLPSDRFSAERTGGSVSTLTIQRTQQEDSAVYLCASSLEWAGDSSYEQYFGPGTRLTVT.

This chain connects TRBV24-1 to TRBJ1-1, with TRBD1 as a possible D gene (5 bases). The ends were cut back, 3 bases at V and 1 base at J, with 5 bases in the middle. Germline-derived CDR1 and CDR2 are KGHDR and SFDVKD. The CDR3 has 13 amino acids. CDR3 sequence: CATSDRGNTEAFF. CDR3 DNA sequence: TGTGCCACCAGTGATAGGGGGAACACTGAAGCTTTCTTT.

The DNA of the CDR3 is TGTGCCAGCAGCGAAAGACTAGCGGGAGCGGTGGAGACCCAGTACTTC. Its translation is CASSERLAGAVETQYF. The rearrangement uses TRBV7-2 and TRBJ2-5; TRBD2 agrees at 12 bases. CDR1 is SGHTA, CDR2 FQGNSA, per germline. The CDR3 has 16 residues. After removal of 5 bases from V and 5 bases from J, the junction contained 9 bases not matched to a gene.

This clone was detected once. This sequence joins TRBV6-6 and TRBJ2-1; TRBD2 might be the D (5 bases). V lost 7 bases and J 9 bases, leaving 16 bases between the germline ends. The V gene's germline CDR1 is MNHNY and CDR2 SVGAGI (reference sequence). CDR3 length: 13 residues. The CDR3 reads CASKGGGGREQFF. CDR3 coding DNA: TGTGCCAGCAAAGGAGGAGGCGGCCGTGAGCAGTTCTTC.

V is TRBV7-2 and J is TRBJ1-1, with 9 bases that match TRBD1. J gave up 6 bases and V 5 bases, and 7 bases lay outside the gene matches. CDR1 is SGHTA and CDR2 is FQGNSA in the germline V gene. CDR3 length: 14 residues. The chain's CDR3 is CASSPGQGYPEAFF. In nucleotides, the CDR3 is TGTGCCAGCAGCCCGGGACAGGGCTATCCTGAAGCTTTCTTT.

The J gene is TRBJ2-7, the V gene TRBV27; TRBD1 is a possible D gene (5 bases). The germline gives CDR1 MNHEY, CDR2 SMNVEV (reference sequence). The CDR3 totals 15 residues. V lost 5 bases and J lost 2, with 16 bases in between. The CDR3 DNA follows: TGTGCCAGCAGTCCCCAAGGTGACAGACCCTACGAGCAGTACTTC. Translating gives CASSPQGDRPYEQYF.

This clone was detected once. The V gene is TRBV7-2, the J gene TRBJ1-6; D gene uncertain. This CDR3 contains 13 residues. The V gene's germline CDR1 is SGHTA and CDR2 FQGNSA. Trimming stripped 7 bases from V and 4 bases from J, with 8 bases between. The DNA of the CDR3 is TGTGCCAGCACGCGACAATATAATTCACCCCTCCACTTT. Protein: CASTRQYNSPLHF.

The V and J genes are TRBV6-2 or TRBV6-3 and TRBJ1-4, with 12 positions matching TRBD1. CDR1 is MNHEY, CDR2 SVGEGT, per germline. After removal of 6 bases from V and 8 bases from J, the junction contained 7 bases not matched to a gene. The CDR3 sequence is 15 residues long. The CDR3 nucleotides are TGTGCCAGCAGCGATGCCGGGACAGGGGGCGAAAAACTGTTTTTT. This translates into CASSDAGTGGEKLFF.

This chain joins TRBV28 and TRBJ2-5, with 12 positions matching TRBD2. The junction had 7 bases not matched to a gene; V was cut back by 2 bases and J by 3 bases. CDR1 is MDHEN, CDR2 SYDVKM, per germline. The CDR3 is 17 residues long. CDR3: CASSLLSTSGREETQYF. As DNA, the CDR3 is TGTGCCAGCAGTTTACTTTCGACTAGCGGGAGAGAAGAGACCCAGTACTTC.

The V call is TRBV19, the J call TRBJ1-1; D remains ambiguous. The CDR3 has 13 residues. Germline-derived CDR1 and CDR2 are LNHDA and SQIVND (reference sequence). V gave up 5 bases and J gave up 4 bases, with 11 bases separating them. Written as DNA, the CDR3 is TGTGCCAGTAGTGTTTGGGGAGGCACTGAAGCTTTCTTT. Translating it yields CASSVWGGTEAFF.

The CDR3 nucleotides read TGCAGCGTTTCGGACTACCTATCGTACGAGCAGTACTTC. Its protein is CSVSDYLSYEQYF. The V call is TRBV29-1, the J call TRBJ2-7, with D maybe TRBD2 (6 bases). Germline V CDR1 and CDR2: SQVTM, ANQGSEA. The V and J ends lost 5 bases and 4 bases respectively, with 15 bases between them. The CDR3 is 13 amino acids.

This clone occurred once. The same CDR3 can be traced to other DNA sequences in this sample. DNA of the CDR3: TGTGCCAGCAGTTCGACAGGGACTGGAAACACCATATATTTT. This codes for CASSSTGTGNTIYF. J is TRBJ1-3 and V is TRBV2, with 7 bases matching TRBD1. The CDR3 is 14 amino acids. Unmatched junction bases numbered 3, after V lost 5 bases and J lost 2 bases. Looked up from germline, CDR1 is SNHLY and CDR2 is FYNNEI.

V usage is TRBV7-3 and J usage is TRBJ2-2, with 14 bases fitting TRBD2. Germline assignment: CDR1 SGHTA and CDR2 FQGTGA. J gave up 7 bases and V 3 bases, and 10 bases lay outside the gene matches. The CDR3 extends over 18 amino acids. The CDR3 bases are TGTGCCAGCAGCTTGGGACTAGCGGGGGCCCTCGTTGGCGGGGAGCTGTTTTTT. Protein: CASSLGLAGALVGGELFF.

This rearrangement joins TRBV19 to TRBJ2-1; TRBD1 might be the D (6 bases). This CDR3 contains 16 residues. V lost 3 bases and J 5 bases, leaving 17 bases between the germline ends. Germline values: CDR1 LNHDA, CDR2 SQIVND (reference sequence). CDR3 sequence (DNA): TGTGCCAGTAGTATCCAAGCAGGGGACACCCACAATGAGCAGTTCTTC. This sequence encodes CASSIQAGDTHNEQFF. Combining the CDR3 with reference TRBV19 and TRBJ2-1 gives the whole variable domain DGGITQSPKYLFRKEGQNVTLSCEQNLNHDAMYWYRQDPGQGLRLIYYSQIVNDFQKGDIAEGYSVSREKKESFPLTVTSAQKNPTAFYLCASSIQAGDTHNEQFFGPGTRLTVL.

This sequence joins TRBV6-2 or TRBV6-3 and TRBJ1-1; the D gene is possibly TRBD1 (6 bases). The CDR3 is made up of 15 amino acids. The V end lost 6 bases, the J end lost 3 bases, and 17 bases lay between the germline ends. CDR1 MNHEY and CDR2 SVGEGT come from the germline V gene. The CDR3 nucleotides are TGTGCCAGCAGCGACGGGCGGGGGGCTTACACTGAAGCTTTCTTT. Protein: CASSDGRGAYTEAFF.

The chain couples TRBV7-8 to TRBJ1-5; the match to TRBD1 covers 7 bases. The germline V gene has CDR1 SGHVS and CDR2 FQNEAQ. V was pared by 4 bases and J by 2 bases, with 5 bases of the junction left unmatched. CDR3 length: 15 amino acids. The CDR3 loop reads CASSSSDRGNQPQHF. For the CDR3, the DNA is TGTGCCAGCAGCTCTTCAGACAGGGGCAATCAGCCCCAGCATTTT. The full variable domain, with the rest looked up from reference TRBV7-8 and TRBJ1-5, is GAGVSQSPRYKVAKRGQDVALRCDPISGHVSLFWYQQALGQGPEFLTYFQNEAQLDKSGLPSDRFFAERPEGSVSTLKIQRTQQEDSAVYLCASSSSDRGNQPQHFGDGTRLSIL.

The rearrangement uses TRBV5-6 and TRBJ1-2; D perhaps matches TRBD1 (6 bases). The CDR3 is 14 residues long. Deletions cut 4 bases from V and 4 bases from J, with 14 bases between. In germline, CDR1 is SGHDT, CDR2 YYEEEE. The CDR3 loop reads CASSPGDGGYGYTF. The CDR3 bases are TGTGCCAGCAGCCCAGGGGACGGAGGCTATGGCTACACCTTC.

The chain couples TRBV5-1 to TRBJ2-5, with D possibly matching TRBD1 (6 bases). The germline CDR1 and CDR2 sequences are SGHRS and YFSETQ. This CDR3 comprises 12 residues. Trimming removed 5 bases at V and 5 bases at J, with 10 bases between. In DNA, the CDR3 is TGCGCCAGCAGATCCCAGGGGGAGACCCAGTACTTC. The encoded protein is CASRSQGETQYF.

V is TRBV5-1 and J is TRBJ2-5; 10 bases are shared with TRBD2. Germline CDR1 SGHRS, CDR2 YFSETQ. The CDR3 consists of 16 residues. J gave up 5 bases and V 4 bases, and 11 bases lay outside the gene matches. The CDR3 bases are TGCGCCAGCAGCAAAACTAGCGGGGCCCCCGGGGAGACCCAGTACTTC. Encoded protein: CASSKTSGAPGETQYF.